This TCR beta chain was sequenced during a study of blood T cell repertoires in COVID-19. The protocol was immunoSEQ multiplex PCR, while the TCRdb copy is restricted to in-frame clones and leaves out a portion. This table holds about 230,000 clones, approximately 86% found once. Trimming cost V 8 bases and J 0 bases; bases outside gene matches: 11. This CDR3 has 17 amino acids. Germline lookup yields CDR1 KGHDR and CDR2 SFDVKD. This sequence was found in a woman in her 30s with COVID-19, enrolled during active disease. The specimen was peripheral blood. The chain recombines TRBV24-1 with TRBJ1-2, with 10 bases aligning to TRBD1. CDR3 amino acids: CATMPGTGEGANYGYTF. The DNA for the CDR3 is TGTGCCACCATGCCTGGGACAGGGGAGGGTGCTAACTATGGCTACACCTTC.